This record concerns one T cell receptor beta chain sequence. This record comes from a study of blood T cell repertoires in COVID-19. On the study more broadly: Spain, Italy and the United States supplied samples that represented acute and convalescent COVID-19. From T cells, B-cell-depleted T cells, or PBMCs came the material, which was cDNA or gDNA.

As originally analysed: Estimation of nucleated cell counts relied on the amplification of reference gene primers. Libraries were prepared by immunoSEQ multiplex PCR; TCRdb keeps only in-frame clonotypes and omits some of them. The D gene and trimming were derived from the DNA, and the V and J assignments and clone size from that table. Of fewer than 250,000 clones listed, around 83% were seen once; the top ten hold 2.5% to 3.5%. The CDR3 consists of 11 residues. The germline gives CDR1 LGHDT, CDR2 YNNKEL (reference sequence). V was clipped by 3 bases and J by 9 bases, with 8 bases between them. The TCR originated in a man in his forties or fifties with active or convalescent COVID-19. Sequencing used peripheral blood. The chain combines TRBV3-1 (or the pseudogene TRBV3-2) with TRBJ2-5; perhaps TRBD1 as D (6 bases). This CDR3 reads CASSQRQAQYF. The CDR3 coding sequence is TGTGCCAGCAGCCAGAGACAGGCCCAGTACTTC.